This record concerns one TCR beta chain sequence. No antigen is known for it. Other nucleotide sequences from this sample produce the same CDR3. Sequencing was performed with immunoSEQ multiplex PCR; in TCRdb, only in-frame clones are kept and a portion is missing. The table records about 280,000 clones, around 87% of them present only once. This CDR3 is 11 amino acids long. CDR1 and CDR2 (germline): DFQATT, SNEGSKA (reference sequence). V was clipped by 6 bases and J by 5 bases, with 9 bases between them. This sample was included in a study of Ad26.COV2.S vaccination and SARS-CoV-2 variants. Study information: The donor was enrolled in the Ad26.COV2.S arm of the COV1001 trial.

Study-level points and caveats: Reported post-vaccination CD8+ and CD4+ T cell responses to spike showed substantial breadth.

As to treatment: roughly 19 received Ad26.COV2.S at low or high dose, single or two shots; about 5 received placebo; per-sample allocation not given. Samples analyzed were those drawn on day 63 after the first vaccine or placebo injection. The receptor's source is a person aged 18-60 years who received the Ad26.COV2.S COVID-19 vaccine or a placebo. Sequencing used peripheral blood, obtained in a trial of Ad26.COV2.S vaccine versus placebo. The chain uses TRBV20-1 and TRBJ2-3; D gene uncertain. The DNA of the CDR3 is TGCAGTGCCCCCCTTGGAGATACGCAGTATTTT. Its translation is CSAPLGDTQYF.